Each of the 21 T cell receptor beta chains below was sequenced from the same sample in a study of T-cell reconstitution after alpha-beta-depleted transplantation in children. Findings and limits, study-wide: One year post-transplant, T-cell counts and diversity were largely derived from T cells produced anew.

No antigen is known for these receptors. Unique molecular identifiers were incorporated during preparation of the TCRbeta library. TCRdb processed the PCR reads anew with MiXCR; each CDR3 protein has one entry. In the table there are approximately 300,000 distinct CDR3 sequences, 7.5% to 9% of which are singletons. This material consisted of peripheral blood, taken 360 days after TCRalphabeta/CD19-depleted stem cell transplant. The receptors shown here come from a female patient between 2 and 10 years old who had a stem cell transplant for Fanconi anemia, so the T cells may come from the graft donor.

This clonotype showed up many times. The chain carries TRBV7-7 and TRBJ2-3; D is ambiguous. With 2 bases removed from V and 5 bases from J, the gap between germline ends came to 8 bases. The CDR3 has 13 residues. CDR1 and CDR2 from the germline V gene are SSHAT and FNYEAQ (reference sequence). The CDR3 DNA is TGTGCCAGCAGCTTAAGGCGCAGAGATACGCAGTATTTT. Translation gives CASSLRRRDTQYF.

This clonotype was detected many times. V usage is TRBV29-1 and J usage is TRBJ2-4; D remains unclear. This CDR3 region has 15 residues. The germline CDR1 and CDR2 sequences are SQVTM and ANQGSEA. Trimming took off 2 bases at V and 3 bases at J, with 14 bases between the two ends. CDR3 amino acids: CSVERVSLGKNIQYF. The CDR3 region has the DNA TGCAGCGTTGAAAGGGTTAGCTTAGGCAAAAACATTCAGTACTTC. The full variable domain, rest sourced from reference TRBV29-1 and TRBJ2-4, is SAVISQKPSRDICQRGTSLTIQCQVDSQVTMMFWYRQQPGQSLTLIATANQGSEATYESGFVIDKFPISRPNLTFSTLTVSNMSPEDSSIYLCSVERVSLGKNIQYFGAGTRLSVL.

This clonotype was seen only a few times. In DNA form, the CDR3 reads TGTGCCAGCAGCTTGCACAGGGACGGCGGCATTCAGTACTTC. Its translation: CASSLHRDGGIQYF. V and J are TRBV7-6 and TRBJ2-4; possibly TRBD1 for D (6 bases). Trimming removed 3 bases at V and 9 bases at J, with 15 bases between. Germline V CDR1 and CDR2: SGHVS, FNYEAQ. CDR3 length equals 14 residues.

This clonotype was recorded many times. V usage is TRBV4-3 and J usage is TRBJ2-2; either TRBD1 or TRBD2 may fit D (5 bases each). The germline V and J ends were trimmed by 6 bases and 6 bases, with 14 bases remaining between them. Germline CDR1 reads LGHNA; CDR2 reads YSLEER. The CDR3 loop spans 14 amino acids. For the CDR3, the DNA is TGCGCCAGCAGACAGGACTCCCGAGCCGGGGAGCTGTTTTTT. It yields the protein CASRQDSRAGELFF.

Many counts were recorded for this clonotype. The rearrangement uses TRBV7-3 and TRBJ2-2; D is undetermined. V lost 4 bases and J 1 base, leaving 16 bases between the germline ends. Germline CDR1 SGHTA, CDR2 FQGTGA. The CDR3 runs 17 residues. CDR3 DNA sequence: TGTGCCAGCAGCTCCACCGTACTACACAAGAACACCGGGGAGCTGTTTTTT. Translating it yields CASSSTVLHKNTGELFF.

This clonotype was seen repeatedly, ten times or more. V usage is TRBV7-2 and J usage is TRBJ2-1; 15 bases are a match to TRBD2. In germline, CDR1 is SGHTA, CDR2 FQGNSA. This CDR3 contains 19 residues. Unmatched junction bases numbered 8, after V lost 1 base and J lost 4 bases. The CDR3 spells CASSLGIGLAGGLYNEQFF. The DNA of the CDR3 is TGTGCCAGCAGCTTAGGGATAGGACTAGCGGGAGGGTTATACAATGAGCAGTTCTTC.

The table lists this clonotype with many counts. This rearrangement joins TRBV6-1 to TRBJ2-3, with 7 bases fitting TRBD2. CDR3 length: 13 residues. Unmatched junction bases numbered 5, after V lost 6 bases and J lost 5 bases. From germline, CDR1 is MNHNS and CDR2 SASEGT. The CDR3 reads CASSRGGGDTQYF. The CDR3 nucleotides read TGTGCCAGCAGCCGCGGCGGGGGAGATACGCAGTATTTT.

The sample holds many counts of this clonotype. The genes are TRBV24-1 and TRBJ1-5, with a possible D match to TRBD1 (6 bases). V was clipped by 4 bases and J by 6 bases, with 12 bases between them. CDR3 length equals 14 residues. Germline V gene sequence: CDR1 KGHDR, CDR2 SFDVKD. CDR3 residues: CATSDPTGTQPQHF. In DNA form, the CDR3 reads TGTGCCACCAGTGACCCGACAGGCACTCAGCCCCAGCATTTT.

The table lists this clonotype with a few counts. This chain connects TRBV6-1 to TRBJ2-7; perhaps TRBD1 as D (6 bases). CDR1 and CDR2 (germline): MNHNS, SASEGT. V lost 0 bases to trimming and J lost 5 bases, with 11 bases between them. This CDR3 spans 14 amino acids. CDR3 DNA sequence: TGTGCCAGCAGTGAAGCATTGGACAGCAACGAGCAGTACTTC. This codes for CASSEALDSNEQYF.

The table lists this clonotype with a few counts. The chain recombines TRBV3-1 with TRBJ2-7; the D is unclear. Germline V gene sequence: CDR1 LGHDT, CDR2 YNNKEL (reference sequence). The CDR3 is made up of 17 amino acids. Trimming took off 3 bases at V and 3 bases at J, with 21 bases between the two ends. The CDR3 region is CASSQFLTRQLGYEQYF. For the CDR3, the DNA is TGTGCCAGCAGCCAGTTCCTGACTCGTCAATTAGGCTACGAGCAGTACTTC.

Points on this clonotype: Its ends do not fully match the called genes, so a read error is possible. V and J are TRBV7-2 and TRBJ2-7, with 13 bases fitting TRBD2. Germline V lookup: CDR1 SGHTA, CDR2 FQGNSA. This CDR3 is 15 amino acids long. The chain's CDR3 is CASGLELAGGYEQYF. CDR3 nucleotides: TGTGCCAGCGGCTTAGAACTAGCGGGGGGGTACGAGCAGTACTTC.

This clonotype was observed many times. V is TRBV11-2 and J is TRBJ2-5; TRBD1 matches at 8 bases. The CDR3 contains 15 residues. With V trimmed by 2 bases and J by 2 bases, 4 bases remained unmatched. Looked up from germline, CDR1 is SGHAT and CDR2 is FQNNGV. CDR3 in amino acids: CASSLSGQGQETQYF. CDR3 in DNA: TGTGCCAGCAGCTTATCTGGACAGGGACAAGAGACCCAGTACTTC.

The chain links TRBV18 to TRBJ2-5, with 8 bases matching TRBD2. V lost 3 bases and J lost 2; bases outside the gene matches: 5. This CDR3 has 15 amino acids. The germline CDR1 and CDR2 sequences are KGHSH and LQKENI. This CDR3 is CASSPNGGGQETQYF. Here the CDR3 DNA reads TGTGCCAGCTCACCTAATGGCGGGGGGCAAGAGACCCAGTACTTC.

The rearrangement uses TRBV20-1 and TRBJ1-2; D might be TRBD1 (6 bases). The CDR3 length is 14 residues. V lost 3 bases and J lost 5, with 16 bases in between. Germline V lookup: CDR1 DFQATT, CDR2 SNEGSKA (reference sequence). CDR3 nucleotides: TGCAGTGCTAGCGCAACAGGGCCACTATATGGCTACACCTTC. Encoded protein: CSASATGPLYGYTF.

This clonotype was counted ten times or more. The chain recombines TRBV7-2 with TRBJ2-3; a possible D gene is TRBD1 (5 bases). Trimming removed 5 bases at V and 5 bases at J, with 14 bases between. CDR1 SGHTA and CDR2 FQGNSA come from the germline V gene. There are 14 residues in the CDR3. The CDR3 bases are TGTGCCAGCAGCAAAAGACAGTTAAGAGATACGCAGTATTTT. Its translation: CASSKRQLRDTQYF.

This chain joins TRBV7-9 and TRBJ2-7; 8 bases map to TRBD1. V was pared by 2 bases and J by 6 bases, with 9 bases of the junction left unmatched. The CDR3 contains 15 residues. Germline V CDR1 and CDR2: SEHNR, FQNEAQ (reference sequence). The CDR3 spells CASSLFGTGEGEQYF. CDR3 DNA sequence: TGTGCCAGCAGCTTATTTGGGACAGGAGAGGGCGAGCAGTACTTC.

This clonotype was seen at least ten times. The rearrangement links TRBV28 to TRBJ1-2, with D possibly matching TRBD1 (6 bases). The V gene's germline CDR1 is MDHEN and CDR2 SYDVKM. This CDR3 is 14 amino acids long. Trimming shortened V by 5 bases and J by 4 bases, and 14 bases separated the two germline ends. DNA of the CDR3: TGTGCCAGCAGTAAGAACGCACAGGGCTATGGCTACACCTTC. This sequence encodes CASSKNAQGYGYTF.

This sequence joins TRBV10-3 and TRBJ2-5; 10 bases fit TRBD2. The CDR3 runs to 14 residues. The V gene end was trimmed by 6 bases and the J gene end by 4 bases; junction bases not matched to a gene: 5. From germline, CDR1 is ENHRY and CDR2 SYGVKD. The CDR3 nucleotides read TGTGCCATCAGCCCTAGCGGGAGCCGAGAGACCCAGTACTTC. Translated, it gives CAISPSGSRETQYF.

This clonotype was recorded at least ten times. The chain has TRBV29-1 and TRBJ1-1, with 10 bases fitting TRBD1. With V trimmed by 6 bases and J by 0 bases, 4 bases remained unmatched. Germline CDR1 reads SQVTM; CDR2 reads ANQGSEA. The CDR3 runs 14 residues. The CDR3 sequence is CSVFGTGVNTEAFF. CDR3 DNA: TGCAGCGTCTTCGGGACAGGGGTGAACACTGAAGCTTTCTTT.

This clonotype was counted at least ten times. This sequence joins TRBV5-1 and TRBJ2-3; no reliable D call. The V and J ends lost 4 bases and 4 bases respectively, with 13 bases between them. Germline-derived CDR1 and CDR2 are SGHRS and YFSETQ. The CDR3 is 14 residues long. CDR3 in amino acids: CASSPEVFADTQYF. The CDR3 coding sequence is TGCGCCAGCAGCCCGGAAGTGTTTGCAGATACGCAGTATTTT.

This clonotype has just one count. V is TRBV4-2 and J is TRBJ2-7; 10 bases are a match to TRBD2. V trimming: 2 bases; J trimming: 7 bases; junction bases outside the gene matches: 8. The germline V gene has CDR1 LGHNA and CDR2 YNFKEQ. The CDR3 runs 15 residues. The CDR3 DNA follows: TGTGCCAGCAGCCAACGAGAGCGGGAGGGGAAGGAGCAGTACTTC. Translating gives CASSQREREGKEQYF.